Listed below are T cell receptor beta chains from one sample, sequenced in a study of CD8+ T cells in alopecia areata. Sequenced by immunoSEQ multiplex PCR; TCRdb stores in-frame clones only, minus some. The sample has about 210,000 clones, 64% seen once. The material sequenced was CD4+ T cells sorted from blood, taken at week 4, from a patient treated with tofacitinib. The origin of the receptors is a human donor with alopecia areata. Each CDR3 is given with its conserved first and last residue. Each record gives: D gene, V gene, clone size, J gene, CDR3 protein, CDR3 DNA. The D gene is left open where the match is weak. Clone sizes are given selectively: once, few, many, or a class where the clone is expanded.

D: -; V: TRBV12-5; size: -; J: TRBJ2-7; CDR3: CASLLNGYEQYF; DNA: TGTGCTAGTCTCCTCAATGGATACGAGCAGTACTTC
D: -; V: TRBV29-1; size: -; J: TRBJ2-5; CDR3: CSVLSGVEKETQYF; DNA: TGCAGCGTGCTCTCAGGGGTCGAAAAAGAGACCCAGTACTTC
D: -; V: TRBV4-1; size: -; J: TRBJ2-2; CDR3: CASSQSGSNTGELFF; DNA: TGCGCCAGCAGCCAAAGTGGGTCGAACACCGGGGAGCTGTTTTTT
D: -; V: TRBV19; size: few; J: TRBJ2-5; CDR3: CASSLDQETQYF; DNA: TGTGCCAGTAGCCTTGACCAAGAGACCCAGTACTTC
D: -; V: TRBV29-1; size: few; J: TRBJ2-3; CDR3: CSVGKQGVDLTDTQYF; DNA: TGCAGCGTTGGAAAGCAGGGTGTCGATCTGACAGATACGCAGTATTTT
D: -; V: TRBV7-2; size: -; J: TRBJ2-1; CDR3: CASSLAQGAFNEQFF; DNA: TGTGCCAGCAGCTTAGCCCAGGGTGCATTCAATGAGCAGTTCTTC
D: -; V: TRBV5-4; size: -; J: TRBJ1-5; CDR3: CASSSGPNQPQHF; DNA: TGTGCCAGCAGCTCGGGACCAAATCAGCCCCAGCATTTT
D: TRBD2; V: TRBV5-4; size: -; J: TRBJ2-3; CDR3: CASSFWLAATTDTQYF; DNA: TGTGCCAGCAGCTTTTGGCTAGCGGCCACCACAGATACGCAGTATTTT
D: -; V: TRBV7-2; size: -; J: TRBJ2-3; CDR3: CASSSTAFRTDTQYF; DNA: TGTGCCAGCAGTTCGACAGCGTTTAGGACAGATACGCAGTATTTT
D: TRBD1; V: TRBV4-1; size: -; J: TRBJ2-7; CDR3: CASSQAGQGYEQYF; DNA: TGCGCCAGCAGCCAAGCCGGACAGGGCTACGAGCAGTACTTC
D: TRBD1; V: TRBV28; size: -; J: TRBJ2-3; CDR3: CASSPPAGTGMGTDTQYF; DNA: TGTGCCAGCAGTCCCCCGGCCGGGACAGGGATGGGCACAGATACGCAGTATTTT
D: TRBD1; V: TRBV29-1; size: few; J: TRBJ2-7; CDR3: CSADRGPGYEQYF; DNA: TGCAGCGCAGACAGGGGCCCGGGCTACGAGCAGTACTTC
D: -; V: TRBV2; size: -; J: TRBJ2-1; CDR3: CASNRDQWYEQFF; DNA: TGTGCCAGCAACCGGGACCAGTGGTATGAGCAGTTCTTC